One and the same sample provided the 26 T cell receptor beta chains below, sequenced in a study of shared clonotypes between healthy human individuals. Libraries were prepared by immunoSEQ multiplex PCR; TCRdb keeps only in-frame clonotypes and omits some of them. This table has over 2,000,000 clones, around 93% appearing once. CD45RO-negative, CCR7-selected cells formed the naive CD8 fraction, which excluded terminally differentiated effector memory CD45RA+ cells. Material: naive CD8+ T cells from PBMCs. The receptors derive from a man younger than 30 in good health. Some clones in this sample may be carry-over from other donors' samples.

V is TRBV6-6 and J is TRBJ2-1; 11 bases match TRBD2. This CDR3 has 14 amino acids. The V gene end was trimmed by 4 bases and the J gene end by 7 bases; junction bases not matched to a gene: 3. In germline, CDR1 is MNHNY, CDR2 SVGAGI (reference sequence). The CDR3 DNA sequence: TGTGCCAGCAGTTTATCTAGCGGGGGGAATGAGCAGTTCTTC. It is translated as CASSLSSGGNEQFF.

CDR3 protein: CASSFPRGRQETQYF. The CDR3 nucleotides read TGTGCCAGCAGTTTCCCCCGGGGCAGACAAGAGACCCAGTACTTC. The chain employs TRBV28 and TRBJ2-5; D is tentatively TRBD1 or TRBD2 (5 bases each). The germline V gene encodes CDR1 MDHEN and CDR2 SYDVKM. The CDR3 length is 15 residues. V was clipped by 3 bases and J by 2 bases, with 13 bases between them.

The chain combines TRBV6-5 with TRBJ2-1; D may be TRBD1 or TRBD2 (5 bases each). This CDR3 region has 15 residues. Between the trimmed V and J ends, which lost 3 bases and 5 bases, there was a span of 14 bases. Germline V lookup: CDR1 MNHEY, CDR2 SVGAGI. CDR3: CASSYLSGTHNEQFF. DNA of the CDR3: TGTGCCAGCAGTTATCTATCAGGGACCCACAATGAGCAGTTCTTC.

Regarding this clone: The germline gene is not matched at one end of the junction; a read error may be the cause. The CDR3 sequence: CASSPGLEVFF. CDR3 sequence (DNA): TGTGCCAGCAGTCCCGGCCTGGAAGTTTTCTTT. The chain recombines TRBV7-9 with TRBJ1-1; the D is unclear. Per germline, CDR1 SEHNR and CDR2 FQNEAQ (reference sequence). The CDR3 runs to 11 residues.

The chain couples TRBV6-6 to TRBJ2-1; TRBD2 matches at 8 bases. Germline CDR1 is MNHNY and CDR2 is SVGAGI (reference sequence). The CDR3 is made up of 16 amino acids. Trimming at V came to 2 bases and at J to 8 bases, leaving 11 bases not matched to a gene. The CDR3 DNA is TGTGCCAGCAGTTACCCTACCAGCGGGAGTCGTGATGAGCAGTTCTTC. This codes for CASSYPTSGSRDEQFF.

V is TRBV11-2 and J is TRBJ2-7, with D maybe TRBD1 (5 bases). The CDR3 is 15 amino acids. Germline V gives CDR1 SGHAT, CDR2 FQNNGV. V lost 5 bases and J lost 1, with 15 bases in between. This CDR3 reads CASSPGSAGSYEQYF. The DNA of the CDR3 is TGTGCCAGCAGCCCCGGGTCGGCAGGGTCCTACGAGCAGTACTTC.

The chain joins TRBV28 to TRBJ1-1; no clear D. Looked up from germline, CDR1 is MDHEN and CDR2 is SYDVKM. This CDR3 is 13 amino acids long. Trimming took 4 bases from V and 3 from J, leaving 9 bases between them. The CDR3 region has the DNA TGTGCCAGCAGTTCACCCGAACACACTGAAGCTTTCTTT. Protein sequence: CASSSPEHTEAFF.

This sequence joins TRBV27 and TRBJ2-6, with a possible D match to TRBD2 (5 bases). Germline lookup yields CDR1 MNHEY and CDR2 SMNVEV (reference sequence). V lost 2 bases and J 4 bases, leaving 12 bases between the germline ends. The CDR3 has 16 amino acids. The CDR3 loop reads CASSLRESTGANVLTF. The CDR3 coding sequence is TGTGCCAGCAGTTTAAGGGAGTCGACAGGGGCCAACGTCCTGACTTTC.

The V call is TRBV6-5, the J call TRBJ1-1; 9 positions match TRBD1. Germline V gene sequence: CDR1 MNHEY, CDR2 SVGAGI. The CDR3 totals 15 residues. V lost 6 bases and J lost 3; bases outside the gene matches: 8. The CDR3 nucleotides read TGTGCCAGCAGCAAGGACAGGGGATGGTACACTGAAGCTTTCTTT. This translates into CASSKDRGWYTEAFF.

V and J are TRBV7-9 and TRBJ1-4; possibly TRBD1 for D (5 bases). The CDR3 is 15 residues long. V was shortened by 5 bases and J by 8 bases, with 18 bases between the two germline ends. Germline V gives CDR1 SEHNR, CDR2 FQNEAQ (reference sequence). CDR3 loop: CASSPVEGFREKLFF. The CDR3 DNA reads as TGTGCCAGCAGCCCCGTCGAGGGGTTTAGGGAAAAACTGTTTTTT.

This clone was seen more than once but under ten times. The gene calls are TRBV19 and TRBJ1-2; 9 bases line up with TRBD1. The V and J ends lost 4 bases and 3 bases, in that order; junction bases with no gene match: 9. CDR3 length: 16 residues. Per the germline V gene, CDR1 is LNHDA and CDR2 is SQIVND (reference sequence). CDR3 sequence reads: CASSSRDRERDYGYTF. The CDR3 DNA is TGTGCCAGTAGTAGCCGGGACAGGGAGAGGGACTATGGCTACACCTTC.

The chain recombines TRBV27 with TRBJ2-3; TRBD1 aligns across 8 bases. V lost 0 bases to trimming and J lost 6 bases; unmatched junction nucleotides: 5. CDR1 is MNHEY and CDR2 is SMNVEV in the germline V gene (reference sequence). The CDR3 runs 15 residues. CDR3 coding DNA: TGTGCCAGCAGTTTATCGCAGGGGGCGCTTGATACGCAGTATTTT. This encodes CASSLSQGALDTQYF.

Concerning this clone: At the DNA level, this CDR3 is encoded by other sequences in the same sample as well. The V and J genes are TRBV7-9 and TRBJ2-7; D is uncertain. This CDR3 is 11 amino acids long. Looked up from germline, CDR1 is SEHNR and CDR2 is FQNEAQ (reference sequence). The V gene lost 8 bases and the J gene lost 2 bases, with 7 bases spanning the gap. The CDR3 loop reads CASGRAYEQYF. The CDR3 coding sequence is TGTGCCAGCGGCAGAGCCTACGAGCAGTACTTC.

This chain connects TRBV5-1 to TRBJ2-5; a possible D gene is TRBD2 (5 bases). Matching the DNA end better, TRBJ2-7 makes the J call doubtful. Germline CDR1 and CDR2: SGHRS and YFSETQ. The CDR3 length is 15 residues. The CDR3 loop reads CASSFVTGNGYEQYF. Here the CDR3 DNA reads TGCGCCAGCAGCTTCGTGACGGGGAATGGGTACGAGCAGTACTTC.

The V call is TRBV2, the J call TRBJ1-1, with TRBD1 matching 7 bases. Trimming removed 10 bases from V and 6 bases from J; junction bases left unmatched: 14. This CDR3 has 14 amino acids. The germline V gene encodes CDR1 SNHLY and CDR2 FYNNEI. Written as DNA, the CDR3 is TGTGCCACCAAGCCAAGACAGGGTAACTCTGAAGCTTTCTTT. Encoded protein: CATKPRQGNSEAFF.

The rearrangement joins TRBV6-5 to TRBJ1-3, with unresolved D. The CDR3 is 14 amino acids. The germline gives CDR1 MNHEY, CDR2 SVGAGI. The CDR3 protein is CEPAEIRHGNTIYF. The CDR3 DNA reads as TGTGAACCCGCGGAAATCAGGCATGGAAACACCATATATTTT.

The chain recombines TRBV5-5 with TRBJ1-5, with D perhaps TRBD1 (6 bases). Trimming stripped 4 bases from V and 2 bases from J, with 13 bases between. In germline, CDR1 is SGHKS, CDR2 YYEKEE (reference sequence). The length of the CDR3 is 15 residues. CDR3 sequence (DNA): TGTGCCAGCAGCCTCCAGGGGCACGGCAATCAGCCCCAGCATTTT. It encodes CASSLQGHGNQPQHF.

The V and J genes are TRBV2 and TRBJ2-6; tentative D call: TRBD2 (6 bases). CDR1 and CDR2 from the germline V gene are SNHLY and FYNNEI. V lost 4 bases, J lost 0 bases, and 25 bases lay in between. CDR3 size: 21 residues. The CDR3 DNA follows: TGTGCCAGCAGTGGCGGAGGGGATTGGGGGGTAACGGGCTCTGGGGCCAACGTCCTGACTTTC. Its protein is CASSGGGDWGVTGSGANVLTF.

About this clone: A much larger clone is a single base away; this may be a read error. V and J are TRBV5-4 and TRBJ2-5; weak D call: TRBD1 (5 bases). Judging by the DNA end, TRBJ2-7 fits better; the J call may be wrong. Germline CDR1 reads SGHNT; CDR2 reads YYREEE (reference sequence). CDR3 length: 12 amino acids. The CDR3: CASSLGDYEQYF. Written as DNA, the CDR3 is TGTGCCAGCAGCTTAGGGGACTACGAGCAGTACTTC.

The CDR3 nucleotides are TGTGCCAGCAGCCTAACGATGGAAGAGACCCAGTACTTC. It encodes CASSLTMEETQYF. The V gene is TRBV7-9, the J gene TRBJ2-5; D remains ambiguous. Trimming cost V 5 bases and J 3 bases, with 10 bases left between them. This CDR3 contains 13 residues. Germline lookup yields CDR1 SEHNR and CDR2 FQNEAQ (reference sequence).

The rearrangement joins TRBV6-5 to TRBJ2-5; D remains ambiguous. The DNA end is more similar to TRBJ2-7, so the J call may be wrong. Germline CDR1 is MNHEY and CDR2 is SVGAGI. This CDR3 is built from 13 residues. The CDR3 is CASSLSERYEQYF. In DNA form, the CDR3 reads TGTGCCAGCAGTTTGTCAGAACGCTACGAGCAGTACTTC.

The CDR3 nucleotides are TGTGCCATCAGTGCCCTGCACGCCGGGGAGCTGTTTTTT. Translated, it gives CAISALHAGELFF. The chain carries TRBV10-3 and TRBJ2-2; D is unclear. The V gene's germline CDR1 is ENHRY and CDR2 SYGVKD. CDR3 length: 13 amino acids. V lost 4 bases and J 6 bases, leaving 9 bases between the germline ends.

The chain has TRBV19 and TRBJ2-3, with 7 nucleotides matching TRBD1. This CDR3 is 14 amino acids long. Trimming removed 0 bases from V and 4 bases from J; junction bases left unmatched: 1. Germline lookup yields CDR1 LNHDA and CDR2 SQIVND (reference sequence). CDR3 residues: CASSIERGPDTQYF. As DNA, the CDR3 is TGTGCCAGTAGTATAGAAAGGGGGCCAGATACGCAGTATTTT. Combining the CDR3 with reference TRBV19 and TRBJ2-3 gives the whole variable domain DGGITQSPKYLFRKEGQNVTLSCEQNLNHDAMYWYRQDPGQGLRLIYYSQIVNDFQKGDIAEGYSVSREKKESFPLTVTSAQKNPTAFYLCASSIERGPDTQYFGPGTRLTVL.

The J gene is TRBJ1-4, the V gene TRBV7-9; 10 bases line up with TRBD1. The CDR3 contains 15 residues. From germline, CDR1 is SEHNR and CDR2 FQNEAQ (reference sequence). Trimming cost V 1 base and J 8 bases; bases outside gene matches: 4. CDR3 bases: TGTGCCAGCAGCTTAGTAGGACAGGGGGAGGAAAAACTGTTTTTT. Translation gives CASSLVGQGEEKLFF.

This chain connects TRBV7-9 to TRBJ2-1; 9 bases line up with TRBD1. The germline gives CDR1 SEHNR, CDR2 FQNEAQ (reference sequence). Trimming removed 5 bases from V and 15 bases from J; junction bases left unmatched: 8. This CDR3 is built from 12 residues. The CDR3 nucleotides are TGTGCCAGCAGCCCGGGACAGGGTTCGGGGTTCTTC. Its protein is CASSPGQGSGFF.

Worth noting for this clone: The sample contains more than one DNA sequence encoding this CDR3. The chain joins TRBV9 to TRBJ2-7; no definite D call. Germline V gene data show CDR1 as SGDLS and CDR2 as YYNGEE. The CDR3 is 14 residues long. Trimming cost V 0 bases and J 2 bases, with 9 bases left between them. CDR3 bases: TGTGCCAGCAGCGTAGAACCAAATCCCTACGAGCAGTACTTC. Residues: CASSVEPNPYEQYF. Together with reference TRBV9 and TRBJ2-7, the CDR3 gives the full variable domain: DSGVTQTPKHLITATGQRVTLRCSPRSGDLSVYWYQQSLDQGLQFLIQYYNGEERAKGNILERFSAQQFPDLHSELNLSSLELGDSALYFCASSVEPNPYEQYFGPGTRLTVT.